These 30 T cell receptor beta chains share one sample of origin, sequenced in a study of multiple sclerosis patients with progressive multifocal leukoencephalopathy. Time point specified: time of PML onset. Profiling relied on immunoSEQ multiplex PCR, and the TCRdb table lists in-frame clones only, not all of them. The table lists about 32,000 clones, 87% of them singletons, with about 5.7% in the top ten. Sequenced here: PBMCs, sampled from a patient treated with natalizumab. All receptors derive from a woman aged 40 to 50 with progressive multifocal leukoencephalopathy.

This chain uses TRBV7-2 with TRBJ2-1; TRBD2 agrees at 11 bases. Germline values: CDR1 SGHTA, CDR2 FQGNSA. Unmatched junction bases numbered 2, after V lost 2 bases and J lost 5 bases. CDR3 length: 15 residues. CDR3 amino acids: CASSLSSGRDNEQFF. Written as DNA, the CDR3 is TGTGCCAGCAGCTTAAGTAGCGGGAGGGACAATGAGCAGTTCTTC.

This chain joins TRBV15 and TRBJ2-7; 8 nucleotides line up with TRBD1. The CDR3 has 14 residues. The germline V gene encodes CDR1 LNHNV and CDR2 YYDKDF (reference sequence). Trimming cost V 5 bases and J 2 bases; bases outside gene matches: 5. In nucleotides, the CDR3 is TGTGCCACCAGCGGGACAGGACAGACCTACGAGCAGTACTTC. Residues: CATSGTGQTYEQYF.

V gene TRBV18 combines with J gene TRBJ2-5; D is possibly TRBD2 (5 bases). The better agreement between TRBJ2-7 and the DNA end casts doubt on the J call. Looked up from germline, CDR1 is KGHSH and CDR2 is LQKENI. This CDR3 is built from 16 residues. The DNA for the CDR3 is TGTGCCAGCTCACCAAACCCTTCAGGACTTTCCTACGAGCAGTACTTC. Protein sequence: CASSPNPSGLSYEQYF.

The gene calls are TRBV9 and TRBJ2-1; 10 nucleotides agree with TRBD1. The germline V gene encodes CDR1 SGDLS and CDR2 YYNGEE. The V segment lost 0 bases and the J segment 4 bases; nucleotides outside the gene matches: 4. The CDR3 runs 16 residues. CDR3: CASSVEWGQGYNEQFF. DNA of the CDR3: TGTGCCAGCAGCGTAGAATGGGGACAGGGGTACAATGAGCAGTTCTTC.

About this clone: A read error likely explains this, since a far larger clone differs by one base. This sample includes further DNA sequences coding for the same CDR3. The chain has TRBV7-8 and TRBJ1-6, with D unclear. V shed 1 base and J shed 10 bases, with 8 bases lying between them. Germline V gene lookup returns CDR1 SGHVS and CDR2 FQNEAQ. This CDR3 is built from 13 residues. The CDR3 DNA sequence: TGTGCCAGCAGCTTAGGGGCAAACTCACCCCTCCACTTT. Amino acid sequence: CASSLGANSPLHF.

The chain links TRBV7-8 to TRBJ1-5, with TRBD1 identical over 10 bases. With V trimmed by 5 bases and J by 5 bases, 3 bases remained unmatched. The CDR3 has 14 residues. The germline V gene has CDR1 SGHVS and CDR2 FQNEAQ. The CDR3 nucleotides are TGTGCCAGCAGCCCCGACAGGGGGCATCAGCCCCAGCATTTT. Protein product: CASSPDRGHQPQHF.

The CDR3 nucleotides read TGTGCCAGCAGTCTCCGAGGGTTTAGCAAGCCGCACTACAATGAGCAGTTCTTC. Its protein is CASSLRGFSKPHYNEQFF. The chain employs TRBV7-2 and TRBJ2-1; tentative D call: TRBD2 (5 bases). CDR3 length equals 18 residues. Deletions cut 6 bases from V and 3 bases from J, with 24 bases between. Per germline, CDR1 SGHTA and CDR2 FQGNSA.

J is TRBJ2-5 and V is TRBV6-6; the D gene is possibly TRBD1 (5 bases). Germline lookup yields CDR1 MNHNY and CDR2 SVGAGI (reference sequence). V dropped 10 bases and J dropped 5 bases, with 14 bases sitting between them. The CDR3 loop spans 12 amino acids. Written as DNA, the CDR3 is TGTGCCACCTATAGGGGTTCCGAGACCCAGTACTTC. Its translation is CATYRGSETQYF.

The CDR3, as DNA: TGTGCCAGCAGTTCGGGACTAGCGGGAGGCGGCGAGCAGTACTTC. Amino acids: CASSSGLAGGGEQYF. The rearrangement joins TRBV28 to TRBJ2-7; 15 nucleotides align to TRBD2. Germline V CDR1 and CDR2: MDHEN, SYDVKM. J gave up 6 bases and V 4 bases, and 4 bases lay outside the gene matches. This CDR3 contains 15 residues.

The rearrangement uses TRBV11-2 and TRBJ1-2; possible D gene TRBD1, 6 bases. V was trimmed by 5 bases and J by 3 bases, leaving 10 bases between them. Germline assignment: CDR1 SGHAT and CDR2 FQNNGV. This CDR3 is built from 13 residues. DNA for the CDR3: TGTGCCAGCAGCCCCGCAGGGGACTATGGCTACACCTTC. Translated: CASSPAGDYGYTF.

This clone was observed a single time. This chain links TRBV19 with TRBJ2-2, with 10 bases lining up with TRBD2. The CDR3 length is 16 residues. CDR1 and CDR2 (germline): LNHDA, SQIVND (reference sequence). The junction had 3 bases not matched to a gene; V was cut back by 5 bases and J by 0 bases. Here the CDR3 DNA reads TGTGCCAGTAGTGTCGGGACTAGCGCGAACACCGGGGAGCTGTTTTTT. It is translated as CASSVGTSANTGELFF.

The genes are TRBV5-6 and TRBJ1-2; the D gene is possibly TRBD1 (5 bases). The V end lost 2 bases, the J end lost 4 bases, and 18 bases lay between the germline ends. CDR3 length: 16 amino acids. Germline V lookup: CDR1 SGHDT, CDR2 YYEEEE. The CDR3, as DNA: TGTGCCAGCAGCTTCTCCTCATTGGGGGACCGCTATGGCTACACCTTC. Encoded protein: CASSFSSLGDRYGYTF.

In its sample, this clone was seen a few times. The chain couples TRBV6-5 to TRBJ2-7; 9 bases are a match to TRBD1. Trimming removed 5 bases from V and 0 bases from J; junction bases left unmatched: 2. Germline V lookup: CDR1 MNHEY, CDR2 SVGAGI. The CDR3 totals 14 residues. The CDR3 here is CASSTTGGSYEQYF. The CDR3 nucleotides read TGTGCCAGCAGTACGACAGGGGGCTCCTACGAGCAGTACTTC.

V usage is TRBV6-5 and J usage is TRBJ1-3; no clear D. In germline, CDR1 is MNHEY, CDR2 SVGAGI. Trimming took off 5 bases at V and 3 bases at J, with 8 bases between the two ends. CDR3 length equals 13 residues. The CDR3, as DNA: TGTGCCAGCAGTAGGGTTCGTGGAAACACCATATATTTT. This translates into CASSRVRGNTIYF.

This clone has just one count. This CDR3 is CASSQSSDTIPYEQYF. The DNA of the CDR3 is TGCGCCAGCAGTCAATCGTCGGACACCATTCCCTACGAGCAGTACTTC. The chain combines TRBV23-1 with TRBJ2-7; TRBD1 might be the D (5 bases). TRBV23-1 is an open reading frame whose function is uncertain. The CDR3 length is 16 residues. The V end was cut by 0 bases, the J end by 2 bases, with 14 bases between.

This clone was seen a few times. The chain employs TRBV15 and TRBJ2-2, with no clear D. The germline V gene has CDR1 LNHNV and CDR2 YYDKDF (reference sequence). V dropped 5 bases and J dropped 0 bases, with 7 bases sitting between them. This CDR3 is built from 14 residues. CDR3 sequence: CATSGVSNTGELFF. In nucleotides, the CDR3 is TGTGCCACCAGCGGGGTCTCGAACACCGGGGAGCTGTTTTTT.

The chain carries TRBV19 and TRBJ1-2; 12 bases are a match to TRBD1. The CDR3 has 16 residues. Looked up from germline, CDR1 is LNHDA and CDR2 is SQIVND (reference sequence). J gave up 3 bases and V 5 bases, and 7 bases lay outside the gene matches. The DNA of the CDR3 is TGTGCCAGTAGTTTGACCGGGACAGGGGGCTACTATGGCTACACCTTC. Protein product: CASSLTGTGGYYGYTF.

The CDR3 loop is CASSHGGITDTQYF. Written as DNA, the CDR3 is TGTGCCAGCAGCCACGGGGGGATCACAGATACGCAGTATTTT. The V and J genes are TRBV6-1 and TRBJ2-3; 7 bases are shared with TRBD2. This CDR3 is 14 amino acids long. V trimming: 6 bases; J trimming: 2 bases; junction bases outside the gene matches: 5. Looked up from germline, CDR1 is MNHNS and CDR2 is SASEGT.

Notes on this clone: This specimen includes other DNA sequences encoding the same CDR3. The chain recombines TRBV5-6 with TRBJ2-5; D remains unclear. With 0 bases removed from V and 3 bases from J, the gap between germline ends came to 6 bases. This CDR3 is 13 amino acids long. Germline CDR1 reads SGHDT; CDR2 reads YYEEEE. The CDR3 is CASSLELKETQYF. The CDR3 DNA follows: TGTGCCAGCAGCTTGGAACTGAAAGAGACCCAGTACTTC.

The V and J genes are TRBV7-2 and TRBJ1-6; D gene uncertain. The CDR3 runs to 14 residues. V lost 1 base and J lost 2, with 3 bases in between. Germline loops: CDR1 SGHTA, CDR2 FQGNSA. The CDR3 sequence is CASSLGAYNSPLHF. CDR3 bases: TGTGCCAGCAGCTTAGGGGCCTATAATTCACCCCTCCACTTT.

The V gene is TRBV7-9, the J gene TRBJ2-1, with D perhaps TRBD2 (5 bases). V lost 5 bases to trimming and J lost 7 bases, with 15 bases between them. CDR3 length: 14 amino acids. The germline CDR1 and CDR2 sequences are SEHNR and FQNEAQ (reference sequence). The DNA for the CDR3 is TGTGCCAGCAGCGCCGCAAAACTAGTAAATGAGCAGTTCTTC. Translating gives CASSAAKLVNEQFF.

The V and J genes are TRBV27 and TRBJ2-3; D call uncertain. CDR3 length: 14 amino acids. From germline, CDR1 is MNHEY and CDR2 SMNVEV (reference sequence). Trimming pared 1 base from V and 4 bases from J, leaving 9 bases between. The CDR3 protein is CASSLFAGSDTQYF. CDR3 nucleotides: TGTGCCAGCAGTTTATTTGCCGGGTCAGATACGCAGTATTTT.

The CDR3 is CASSYATGIEQYF. The CDR3 coding sequence is TGTGCCAGCAGTTACGCCACAGGGATCGAGCAGTACTTC. The chain combines TRBV6-5 with TRBJ2-7; a possible D gene is TRBD1 (6 bases). Germline lookup yields CDR1 MNHEY and CDR2 SVGAGI. The CDR3 has 13 residues. V was cut by 2 bases and J by 6 bases, with 11 bases left in between.

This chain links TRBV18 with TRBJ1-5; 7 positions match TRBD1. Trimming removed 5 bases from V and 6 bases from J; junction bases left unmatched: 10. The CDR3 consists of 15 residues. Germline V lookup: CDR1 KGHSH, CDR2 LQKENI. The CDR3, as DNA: TGTGCCAGCTCATCCAAGACAGGGTCTTCTCAGCCCCAGCATTTT. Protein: CASSSKTGSSQPQHF.

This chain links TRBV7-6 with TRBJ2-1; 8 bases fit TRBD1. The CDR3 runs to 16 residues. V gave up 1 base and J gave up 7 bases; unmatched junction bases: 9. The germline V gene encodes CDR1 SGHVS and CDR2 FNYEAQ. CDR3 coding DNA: TGTGCCAGCAGCTTAGGATCGCGACAGGGGATGAATGAGCAGTTCTTC. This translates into CASSLGSRQGMNEQFF.

The CDR3 DNA follows: TGTGCCAGCAGCCAAAACCGGGCCAATAATGAAAAACTGTTTTTT. Amino acids: CASSQNRANNEKLFF. This chain links TRBV14 with TRBJ1-4; D is ambiguous. This CDR3 is 15 amino acids long. Per the germline V gene, CDR1 is SGHDN and CDR2 is FVKESK. Trimming cost V 2 bases and J 4 bases, with 11 bases left between them.

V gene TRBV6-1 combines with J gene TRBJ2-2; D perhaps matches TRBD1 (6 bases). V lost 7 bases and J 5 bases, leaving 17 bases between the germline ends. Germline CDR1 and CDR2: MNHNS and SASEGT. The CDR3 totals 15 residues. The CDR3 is CASISNSGATGELFF. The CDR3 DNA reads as TGTGCCAGCATCTCGAACTCAGGGGCTACCGGGGAGCTGTTTTTT.

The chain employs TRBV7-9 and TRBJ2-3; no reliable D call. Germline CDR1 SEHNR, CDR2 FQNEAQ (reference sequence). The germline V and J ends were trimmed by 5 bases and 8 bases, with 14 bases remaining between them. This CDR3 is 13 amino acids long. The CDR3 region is CASSITDLVTQYF. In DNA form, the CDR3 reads TGTGCCAGCAGCATCACGGACCTAGTTACGCAGTATTTT. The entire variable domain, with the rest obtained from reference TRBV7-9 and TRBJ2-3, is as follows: DTGVSQNPRHKITKRGQNVTFRCDPISEHNRLYWYRQTLGQGPEFLTYFQNEAQLEKSRLLSDRFSAERPKGSFSTLEIQRTEQGDSAMYLCASSITDLVTQYFGPGTRLTVL.

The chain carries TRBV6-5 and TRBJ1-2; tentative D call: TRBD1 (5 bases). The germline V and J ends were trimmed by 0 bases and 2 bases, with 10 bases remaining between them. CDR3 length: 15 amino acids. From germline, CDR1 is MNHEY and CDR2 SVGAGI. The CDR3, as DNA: TGTGCCAGCAGTTACTCTGGAACAGGCAACTATGGCTACACCTTC. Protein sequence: CASSYSGTGNYGYTF.

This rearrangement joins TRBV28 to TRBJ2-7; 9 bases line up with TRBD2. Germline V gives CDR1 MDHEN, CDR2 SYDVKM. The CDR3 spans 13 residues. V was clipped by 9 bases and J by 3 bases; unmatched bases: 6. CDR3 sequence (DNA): TGTGCCAGTATTAGCGGGAGTAACTACGAGCAGTACTTC. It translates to CASISGSNYEQYF.